This TCR beta chain was recorded in a study of PD-1 blockade in classical Hodgkin lymphoma. Findings of the study overall: Why the repertoires differ is still unclear, perhaps disease activity or prior therapy. TCR diversity rose significantly by C4D1 in CD4+ but not CD8+ cells.

This clone was picked up a small number of times. Its antigen is not known. The CDR3 contains 13 residues. Germline CDR1 reads MNHNS; CDR2 reads SASEGT. Trimming stripped 7 bases from V and 5 bases from J, with 12 bases between. The data were produced by immunoSEQ multiplex PCR, yet TCRdb's version contains in-frame clones alone and is incomplete. The sample has about 50,000 clones, 85% to 90% seen once; the top ten hold more than 11%. The time point denotes: cycle 4 day 1 (C4D1), after more than five weeks of nivolumab. Every one of the patients relapsed after autologous stem cell transplantation (brentuximab vedotin exposure was variable).

This receptor was identified in a human donor with classical Hodgkin lymphoma. The chain recombines TRBV6-1 with TRBJ2-1, with no clear D. Sequenced material: peripheral blood mononuclear cells (PBMCs), taken before the fourth cycle of nivolumab. The CDR3 DNA reads TGTGCCAGCATCTATCGACTGAACAATGAGCAGTTCTTC. It specifies CASIYRLNNEQFF.